The sequence of this TCR beta chain was determined in a study of identical twins. Study results and limitations: Analyses of zero insertions could be partly confounded by invariant MAIT and iNKT cells. Fewer insertions were carried by abundant cord blood beta clonotypes, but none was seen in memory repertoires.

The V and J ends lost 4 bases and 2 bases respectively, with 12 bases between them. The V gene's germline CDR1 is SQVTM and CDR2 ANQGSEA. The CDR3 consists of 14 residues. A universal primer site was created by template switching, with the cDNA bearing unique molecular identifiers. Each CDR3 protein is one row after TCRdb ran MiXCR on the 5' RACE reads. The sample lists under 1 million distinct CDR3 sequences; roughly an eighth were seen once. Turning to this clonotype: Its matching antigen is unknown.

The sample was also reused in another study, on yellow fever vaccine responses in identical twins. That paper notes: Twins reportedly had a vaccine T cell response that seemed partly convergent, partly personalized.

The chain joins TRBV29-1 to TRBJ2-1; D is tentatively TRBD1 or TRBD2 (5 bases each). This TCR derives from a woman between 18 and 29 years old in good health. Source material: PBMCs. The CDR3 is CSVVWGNPYNEQFF. CDR3 sequence (DNA): TGCAGCGTTGTCTGGGGGAATCCCTACAATGAGCAGTTCTTC.